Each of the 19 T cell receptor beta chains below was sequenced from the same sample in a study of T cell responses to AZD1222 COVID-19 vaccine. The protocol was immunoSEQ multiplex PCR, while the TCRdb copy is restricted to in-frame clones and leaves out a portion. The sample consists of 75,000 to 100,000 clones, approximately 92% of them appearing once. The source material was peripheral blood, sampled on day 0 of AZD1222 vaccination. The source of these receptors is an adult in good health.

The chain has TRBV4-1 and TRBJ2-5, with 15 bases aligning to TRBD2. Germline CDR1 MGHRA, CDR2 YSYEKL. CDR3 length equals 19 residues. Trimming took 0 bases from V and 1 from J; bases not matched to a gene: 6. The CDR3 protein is CASSQDTGLAGGPQETQYF. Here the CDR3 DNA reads TGCGCCAGCAGCCAAGATACGGGACTAGCGGGGGGTCCCCAAGAGACCCAGTACTTC.

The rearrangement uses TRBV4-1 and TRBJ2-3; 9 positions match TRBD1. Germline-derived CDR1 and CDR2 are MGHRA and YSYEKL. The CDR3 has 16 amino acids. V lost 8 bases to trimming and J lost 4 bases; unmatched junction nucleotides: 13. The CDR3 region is CASSKRWTGEADTQYF. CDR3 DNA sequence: TGCGCCAGCTCAAAGCGGTGGACAGGGGAGGCAGATACGCAGTATTTT.

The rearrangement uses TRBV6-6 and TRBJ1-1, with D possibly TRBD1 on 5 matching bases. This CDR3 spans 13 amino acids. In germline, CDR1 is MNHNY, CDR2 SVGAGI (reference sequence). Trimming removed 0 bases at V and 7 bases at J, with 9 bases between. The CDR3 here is CASSYSIQGEAFF. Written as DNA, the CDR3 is TGTGCCAGCAGTTACTCGATTCAGGGTGAAGCTTTCTTT.

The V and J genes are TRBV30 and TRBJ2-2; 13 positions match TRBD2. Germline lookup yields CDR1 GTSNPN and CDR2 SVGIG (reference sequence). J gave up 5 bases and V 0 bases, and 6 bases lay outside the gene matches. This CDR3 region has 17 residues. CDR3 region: CAWSVLAGGPWTGELFF. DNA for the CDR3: TGTGCCTGGAGTGTACTAGCGGGGGGGCCATGGACCGGGGAGCTGTTTTTT.

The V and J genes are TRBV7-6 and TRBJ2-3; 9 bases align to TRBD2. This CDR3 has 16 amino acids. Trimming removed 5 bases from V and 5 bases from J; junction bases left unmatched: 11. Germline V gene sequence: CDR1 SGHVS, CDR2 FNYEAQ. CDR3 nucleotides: TGTGCCAGCAGCCCTACTAGCGGGCGAATAAAAGATACGCAGTATTTT. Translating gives CASSPTSGRIKDTQYF.

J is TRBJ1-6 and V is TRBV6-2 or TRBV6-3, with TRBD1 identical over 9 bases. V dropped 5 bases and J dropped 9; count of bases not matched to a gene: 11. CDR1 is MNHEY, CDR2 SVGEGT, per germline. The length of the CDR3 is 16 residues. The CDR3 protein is CASSTRDRAGGSPLHF. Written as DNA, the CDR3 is TGTGCCAGCAGTACCCGGGACAGGGCTGGCGGTTCACCCCTCCACTTT.

CDR3 nucleotide sequence: TGTGCCAGCAGCCCGGCTTTGTTCGGGGAGCTGTTTTTT. Translated: CASSPALFGELFF. The V call is TRBV6-5, the J call TRBJ2-2; D remains unclear. Germline lookup yields CDR1 MNHEY and CDR2 SVGAGI. Trimming removed 6 bases at V and 7 bases at J, with 12 bases between. This CDR3 region has 13 residues.

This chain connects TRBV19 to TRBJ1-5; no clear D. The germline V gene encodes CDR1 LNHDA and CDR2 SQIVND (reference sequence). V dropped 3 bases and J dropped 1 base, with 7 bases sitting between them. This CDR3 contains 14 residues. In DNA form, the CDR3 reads TGTGCCAGTAGTATGATGGGAAGCAATCAGCCCCAGCATTTT. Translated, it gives CASSMMGSNQPQHF.

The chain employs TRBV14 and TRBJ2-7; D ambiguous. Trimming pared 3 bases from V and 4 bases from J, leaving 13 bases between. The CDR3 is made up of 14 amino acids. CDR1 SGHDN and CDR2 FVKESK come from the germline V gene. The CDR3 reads CASSHWEGRYEQYF. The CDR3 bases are TGTGCCAGCAGCCACTGGGAAGGGCGGTACGAGCAGTACTTC.

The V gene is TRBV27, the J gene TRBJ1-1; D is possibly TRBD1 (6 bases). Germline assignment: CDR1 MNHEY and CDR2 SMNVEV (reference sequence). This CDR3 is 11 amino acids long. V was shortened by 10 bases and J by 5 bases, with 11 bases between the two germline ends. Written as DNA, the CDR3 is TGTGCCACCAAAGGGGGGACTGAAGCTTTCTTT. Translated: CATKGGTEAFF.

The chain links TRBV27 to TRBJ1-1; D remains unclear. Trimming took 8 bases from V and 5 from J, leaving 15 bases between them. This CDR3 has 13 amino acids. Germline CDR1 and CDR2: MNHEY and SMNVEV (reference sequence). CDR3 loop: CASSLKGQTEAFF. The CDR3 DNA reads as TGTGCCAGCTCCCTGAAGGGTCAGACTGAAGCTTTCTTT.

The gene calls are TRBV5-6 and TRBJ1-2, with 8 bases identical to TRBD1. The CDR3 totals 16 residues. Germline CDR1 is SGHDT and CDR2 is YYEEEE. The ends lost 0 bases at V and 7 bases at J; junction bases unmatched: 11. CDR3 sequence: CASSLVAGGRLGGYTF. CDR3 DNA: TGTGCCAGCAGCTTGGTTGCAGGGGGCAGACTGGGTGGCTACACCTTC.

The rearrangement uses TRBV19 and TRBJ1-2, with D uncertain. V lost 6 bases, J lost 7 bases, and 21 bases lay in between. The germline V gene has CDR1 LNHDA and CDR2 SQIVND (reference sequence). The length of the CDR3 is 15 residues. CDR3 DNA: TGTGCCAGTAGGGAACCGGGTAGGGAGCTCGTTGGCTACACCTTC. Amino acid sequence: CASREPGRELVGYTF.

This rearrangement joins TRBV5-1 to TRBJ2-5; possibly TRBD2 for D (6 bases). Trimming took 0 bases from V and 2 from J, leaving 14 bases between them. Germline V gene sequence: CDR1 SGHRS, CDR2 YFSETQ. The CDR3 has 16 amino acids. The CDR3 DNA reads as TGCGCCAGCAGCTTGGGGGGCGGGATACGGCAAGAGACCCAGTACTTC. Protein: CASSLGGGIRQETQYF.

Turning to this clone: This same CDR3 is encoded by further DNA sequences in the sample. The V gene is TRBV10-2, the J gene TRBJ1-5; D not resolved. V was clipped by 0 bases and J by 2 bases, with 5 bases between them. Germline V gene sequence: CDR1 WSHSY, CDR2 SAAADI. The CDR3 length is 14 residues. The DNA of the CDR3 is TGCGCCAGCAGTGAGTCTGGGGGCAATCAGCCCCAGCATTTT. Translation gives CASSESGGNQPQHF.

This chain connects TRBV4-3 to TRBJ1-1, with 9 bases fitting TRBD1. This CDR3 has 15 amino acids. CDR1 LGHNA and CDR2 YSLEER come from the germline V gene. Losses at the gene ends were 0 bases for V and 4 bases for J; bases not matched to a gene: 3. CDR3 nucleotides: TGCGCCAGCAGCCAAGATACAGGGGGCTTCACTGAAGCTTTCTTT. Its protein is CASSQDTGGFTEAFF.

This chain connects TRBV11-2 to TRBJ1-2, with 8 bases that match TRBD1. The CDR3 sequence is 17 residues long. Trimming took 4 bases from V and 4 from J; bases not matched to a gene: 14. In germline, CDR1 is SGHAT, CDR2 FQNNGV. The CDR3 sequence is CASSSIQPDREAYGYTF. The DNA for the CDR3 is TGTGCCAGCAGCTCTATACAGCCGGACAGGGAAGCCTATGGCTACACCTTC. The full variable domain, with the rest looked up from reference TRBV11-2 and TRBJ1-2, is EAGVAQSPRYKIIEKRQSVAFWCNPISGHATLYWYQQILGQGPKLLIQFQNNGVVDDSQLPKDRFSAERLKGVDSTLKIQPAKLEDSAVYLCASSSIQPDREAYGYTFGSGTRLTVV.

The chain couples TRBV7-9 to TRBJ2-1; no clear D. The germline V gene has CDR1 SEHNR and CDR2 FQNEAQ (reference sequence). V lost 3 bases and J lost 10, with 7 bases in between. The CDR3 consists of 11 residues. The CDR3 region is CASSFPSEQFF. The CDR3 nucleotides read TGTGCCAGCAGCTTCCCCTCCGAGCAGTTCTTC.

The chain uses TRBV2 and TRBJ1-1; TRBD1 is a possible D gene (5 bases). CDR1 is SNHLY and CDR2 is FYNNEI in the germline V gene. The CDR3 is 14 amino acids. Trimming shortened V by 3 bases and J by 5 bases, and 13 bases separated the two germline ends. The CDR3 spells CASSDSGVWTEAFF. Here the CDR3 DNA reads TGTGCCAGCAGTGATTCGGGGGTTTGGACTGAAGCTTTCTTT. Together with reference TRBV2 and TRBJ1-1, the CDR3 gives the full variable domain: EPEVTQTPSHQVTQMGQEVILRCVPISNHLYFYWYRQILGQKVEFLVSFYNNEISEKSEIFDDQFSVERPDGSNFTLKIRSTKLEDSAMYFCASSDSGVWTEAFFGQGTRLTVV.